This TCR beta chain was sequenced in a study of radiotherapy plus CTLA-4 blockade in lung cancer. This CDR3 region has 14 residues. J lost 3 bases, V lost 6 bases, and 8 bases had no gene match. The germline CDR1 and CDR2 sequences are SGHRS and YFSETQ. The assay was immunoSEQ multiplex PCR, and TCRdb's table has in-frame clones only and misses some. The profile shows 90,000 to 100,000 clones, just over 85% of them singletons. This clonotype was sampled from a human donor with non-small cell lung cancer that progressed on radiotherapy plus ipilimumab. The V and J genes are TRBV5-1 and TRBJ2-7, with 8 positions matching TRBD2. The sample here was peripheral blood, taken from a patient treated with radiotherapy plus ipilimumab. This chain's CDR3 is CASTYTSGRYEQYF. Written as DNA, the CDR3 is TGCGCCAGCACCTATACTAGCGGACGCTACGAGCAGTACTTC.